This T cell receptor (beta chain) was captured by sequencing in a study of shared clonotypes between healthy human individuals. Concerning this clone: Its antigen is unknown.

Study outcomes and limitations: Sharing across four donors was highest in naive CD4 (around 5%) and lowest in memory CD8 (approximately 0.4%).

TCRdb keeps only in-frame clones here, not all; method: immunoSEQ multiplex PCR. The sample has some 2,100,000 clones, 95% seen once; the top ten hold around 0.13%. CDR1 KGHSH and CDR2 LQKENI come from the germline V gene. This CDR3 comprises 15 residues. J was trimmed by 3 bases and V by 3 bases; bases with no gene match: 7. The sequenced material came from naive CD4+ T cells sorted from blood. The subset: CD45RA+ positively selected. This TCR was recovered from a young man in good health. The chain couples TRBV18 to TRBJ1-2; TRBD1 matches 7 bases. The CDR3 reads CASSPTTGIDYGYTF. The DNA for the CDR3 is TGTGCCAGCTCACCGACGACAGGGATCGACTATGGCTACACCTTC.